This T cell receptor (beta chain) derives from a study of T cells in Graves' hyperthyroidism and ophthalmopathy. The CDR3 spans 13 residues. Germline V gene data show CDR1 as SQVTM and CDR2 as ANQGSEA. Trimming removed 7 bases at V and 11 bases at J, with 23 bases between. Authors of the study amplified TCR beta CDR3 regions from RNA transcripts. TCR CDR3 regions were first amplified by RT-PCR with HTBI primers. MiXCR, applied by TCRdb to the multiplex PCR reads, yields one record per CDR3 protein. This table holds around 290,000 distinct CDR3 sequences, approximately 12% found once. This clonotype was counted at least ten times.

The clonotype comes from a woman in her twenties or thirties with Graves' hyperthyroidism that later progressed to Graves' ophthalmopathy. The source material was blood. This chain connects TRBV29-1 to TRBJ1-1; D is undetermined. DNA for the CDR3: TGCAGCGCACTAGGCGGTGGATGGGCAGACGCTTTCTTT. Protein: CSALGGGWADAFF.